This T cell receptor (beta chain) was documented in a study of blood T cells in healthy people across ages. A sample-barcoded 5' primer and a J-beta primer mix were used in a second PCR of roughly 6 to 12 cycles. The yield of each sample was at least 2.5 million CDR3-containing paired-end reads. TCRdb reprocessed the 5' RACE reads via MiXCR and lists one record per CDR3 protein. Of nearly 1 million distinct CDR3 sequences listed, roughly 51% are singletons. Per germline, CDR1 SGHVS and CDR2 FQNEAQ. Unmatched junction bases numbered 5, after V lost 8 bases and J lost 0 bases. The CDR3 contains 14 residues.

Sequenced: blood. This sequence joins TRBV7-8 and TRBJ2-7; 9 bases fit TRBD2. This receptor was taken from a woman aged 55-69 years in good health. The CDR3 spells CASRLAETSYEQYF. CDR3 in DNA: TGTGCCAGCCGACTAGCGGAGACCTCCTACGAGCAGTACTTC.